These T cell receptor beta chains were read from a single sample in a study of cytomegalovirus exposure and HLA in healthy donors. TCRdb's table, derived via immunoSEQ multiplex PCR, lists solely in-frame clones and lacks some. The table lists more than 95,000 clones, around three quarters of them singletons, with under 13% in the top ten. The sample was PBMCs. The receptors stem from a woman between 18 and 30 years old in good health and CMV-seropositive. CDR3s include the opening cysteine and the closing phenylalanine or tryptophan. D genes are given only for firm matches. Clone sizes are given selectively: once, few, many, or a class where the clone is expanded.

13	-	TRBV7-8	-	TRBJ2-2	CASSFSGTGELFF	TGTGCCAGCAGCTTCTCGGGCACCGGGGAGCTGTTTTTT
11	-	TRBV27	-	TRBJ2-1	CASSASLEQFF	TGTGCCAGCAGTGCCAGTTTAGAGCAGTTCTTC
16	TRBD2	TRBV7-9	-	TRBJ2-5	CASSWGGDPYQETQYF	TGTGCCAGCAGCTGGGGGGGGGACCCGTACCAAGAGACCCAGTACTTC
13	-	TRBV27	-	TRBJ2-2	CASSLRGTGELFF	TGTGCCAGCAGTTTGCGGGGCACCGGGGAGCTGTTTTTT
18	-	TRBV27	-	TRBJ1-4	CASSLSISGSGVGEKLFF	TGTGCCAGCAGTTTATCGATCTCTGGATCAGGGGTGGGTGAAAAACTGTTTTTT
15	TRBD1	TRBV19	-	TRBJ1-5	CASSAPGTVSPPQHF	TGTGCCAGTAGTGCCCCCGGGACAGTCAGTCCGCCCCAGCATTTT
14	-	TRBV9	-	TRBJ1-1	CASSVGHRNTEAFF	TGTGCCAGCAGCGTAGGGCACAGGAACACTGAAGCTTTCTTT
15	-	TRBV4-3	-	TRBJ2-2	CASSRASANTGELFF	TGCGCCAGCAGTCGCGCTAGCGCAAACACCGGGGAGCTGTTTTTT
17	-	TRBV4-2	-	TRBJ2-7	CASSQDTPRDFSYEQYF	TGTGCCAGCAGCCAAGATACCCCTCGGGACTTCTCCTACGAGCAGTACTTC
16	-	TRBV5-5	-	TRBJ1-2	CASSLVRQVGYHGYTF	TGTGCCAGCAGCTTGGTTCGACAGGTTGGTTACCATGGCTACACCTTC
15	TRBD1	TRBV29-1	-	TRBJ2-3	CSVEDWTGSTDTQYF	TGCAGCGTTGAAGATTGGACAGGGAGCACAGATACGCAGTATTTT
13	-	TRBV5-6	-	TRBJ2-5	CASSLGGLETQYF	TGTGCCAGCAGCTTGGGGGGCCTGGAGACCCAGTACTTC
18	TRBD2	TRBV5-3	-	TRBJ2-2	CARSGTYSVSGSTGELFF	TGTGCCAGAAGCGGCACCTACAGCGTTAGCGGGAGCACCGGGGAGCTGTTTTTT
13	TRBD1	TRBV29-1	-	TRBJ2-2	CSVGTGGPGELFF	TGCAGCGTAGGGACAGGGGGCCCCGGGGAGCTGTTTTTT
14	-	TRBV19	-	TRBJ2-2	CASSRPGNTGELFF	TGTGCCAGTAGTAGGCCGGGTAACACCGGGGAGCTGTTTTTT
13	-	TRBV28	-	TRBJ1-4	CATGGTANEKLFF	TGTGCCACCGGAGGAACTGCTAATGAAAAACTGTTTTTT
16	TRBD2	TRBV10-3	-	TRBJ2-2	CAISPGSGGRGGELFF	TGTGCCATCAGCCCCGGTAGCGGGGGGCGGGGCGGGGAGCTGTTTTTT
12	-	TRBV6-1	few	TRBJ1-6	CASSQGSSPLHF	TGTGCCAGCAGTCAGGGCAGCTCACCCCTCCACTTT
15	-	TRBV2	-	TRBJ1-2	CASRSNKGRTYDYTF	TGTGCCAGCAGGAGTAATAAAGGGAGGACTTATGACTACACCTTC
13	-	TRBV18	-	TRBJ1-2	CASSHKTGYGYTF	TGTGCCAGCTCACACAAGACAGGATATGGCTACACCTTC
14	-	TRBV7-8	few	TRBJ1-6	CASSLGGDVSPLHF	TGTGCCAGCAGCTTAGGGGGGGACGTTTCACCCCTCCACTTT
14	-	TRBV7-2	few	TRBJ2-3	CASSFTRGTDTQYF	TGTGCCAGCAGCTTTACACGGGGCACAGATACGCAGTATTTT
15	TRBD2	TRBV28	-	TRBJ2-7	CASSRSAGGSYEQYF	TGTGCCAGCAGTCGCAGCGCGGGGGGATCATACGAGCAGTACTTC
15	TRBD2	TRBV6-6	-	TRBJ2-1	CASRSGTSDYNEQFF	TGTGCCAGCAGGTCCGGGACTAGCGATTACAATGAGCAGTTCTTC
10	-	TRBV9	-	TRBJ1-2	CASKGSGYTF	TGTGCCAGCAAAGGGAGTGGCTACACCTTC
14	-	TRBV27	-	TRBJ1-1	CASSLLGANTEAFF	TGTGCCAGCAGTTTACTGGGAGCGAACACTGAAGCTTTCTTT
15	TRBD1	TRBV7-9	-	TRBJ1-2	CASSSMGTGPGGYTF	TGTGCCAGCAGCTCTATGGGGACAGGGCCCGGTGGCTACACCTTC
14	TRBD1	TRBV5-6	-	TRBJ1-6	CASSPGTGGSPLHF	TGTGCCAGCAGCCCGGGGACAGGGGGTTCACCCCTCCACTTT
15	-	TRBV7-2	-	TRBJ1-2	CASSLVPQGSYGYTF	TGTGCCAGCAGCTTAGTCCCTCAGGGTAGTTATGGCTACACCTTC
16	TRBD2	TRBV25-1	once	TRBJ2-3	CASSESSGRATDTQYF	TGTGCCAGCAGTGAATCGAGCGGGAGGGCCACAGATACGCAGTATTTT
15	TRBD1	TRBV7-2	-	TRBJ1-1	CASSFRSGGDTEAFF	TGTGCCAGCAGCTTTAGGTCAGGGGGTGACACTGAAGCTTTCTTT
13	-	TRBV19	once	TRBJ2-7	CASSITSYYEQYF	TGTGCCAGTAGTATTACTAGCTACTACGAGCAGTACTTC
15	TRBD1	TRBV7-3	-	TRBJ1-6	CASSNSGGLGSPLHF	TGTGCCAGCAGCAACTCAGGGGGCCTCGGTTCACCCCTCCACTTT
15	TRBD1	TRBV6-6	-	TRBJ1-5	CASSKQGAQGRPQHF	TGTGCCAGCAGCAAACAGGGGGCGCAGGGACGGCCCCAGCATTTT
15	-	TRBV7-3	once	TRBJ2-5	CASSLWGGVQETQYF	TGTGCCAGCAGCTTATGGGGCGGGGTCCAAGAGACCCAGTACTTC
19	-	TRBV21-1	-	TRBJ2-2	CASSKSSTDRGAKTGELFF	TGTGCCAGCAGCAAATCATCAACCGACAGGGGGGCTAAAACCGGGGAGCTGTTTTTT
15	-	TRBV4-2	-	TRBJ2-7	CASSQEKYSSYEQYF	TGTGCCAGCAGCCAAGAGAAATATAGCTCCTACGAGCAGTACTTC
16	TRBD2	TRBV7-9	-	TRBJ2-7	CASSSTRLARAYEQYF	TGTGCCAGCAGCTCCACGAGACTAGCCCGGGCCTACGAGCAGTACTTC
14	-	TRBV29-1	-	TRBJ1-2	CSVEILRQTYGYTF	TGCAGCGTTGAAATCTTACGACAGACCTATGGCTACACCTTC
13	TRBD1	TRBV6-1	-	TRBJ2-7	CASSRDRPYEQYF	TGTGCCAGCAGCCGGGACAGGCCCTACGAGCAGTACTTC
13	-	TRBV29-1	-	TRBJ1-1	CSVQDTQGTEAFF	TGCAGCGTCCAAGACACCCAGGGAACTGAAGCTTTCTTT
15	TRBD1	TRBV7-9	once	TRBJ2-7	CASSLTGASSYEQYF	TGTGCCAGCAGCTTAACAGGGGCCAGCTCCTACGAGCAGTACTTC
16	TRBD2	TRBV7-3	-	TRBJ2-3	CASSPLAGASTDTQYF	TGTGCCAGCAGTCCGCTAGCGGGGGCTAGCACAGATACGCAGTATTTT
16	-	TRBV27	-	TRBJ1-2	CASTWSSNPASYGYTF	TGTGCCAGCACTTGGTCCAGTAATCCAGCGAGCTATGGCTACACCTTC
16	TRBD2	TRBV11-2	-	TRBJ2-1	CASSLVVGRESSRQFF	TGTGCCAGCAGCTTAGTAGTCGGGCGGGAGTCAAGTAGACAGTTCTTC
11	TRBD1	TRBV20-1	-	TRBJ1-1	CSAAGTGQAFF	TGCAGTGCGGCCGGGACAGGACAAGCTTTCTTT
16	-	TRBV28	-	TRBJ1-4	CASSTVWSGNLEKLFF	TGTGCCAGCAGTACGGTGTGGTCCGGGAATCTAGAAAAACTGTTTTTT
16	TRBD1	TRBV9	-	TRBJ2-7	CASSVGFQDRVNEQYF	TGTGCCAGCAGCGTAGGGTTCCAGGACAGGGTTAACGAGCAGTACTTC
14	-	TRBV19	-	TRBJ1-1	CASSIARRNTEAFF	TGTGCCAGTAGTATAGCGAGGCGTAACACTGAAGCTTTCTTT
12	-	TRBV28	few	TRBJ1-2	CASRERIYGYTF	TGTGCCAGCCGGGAGAGAATTTATGGCTACACCTTC
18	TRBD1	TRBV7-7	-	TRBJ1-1	CASSRLGTGGLGGTEAFF	TGTGCTAGCAGCCGATTGGGGACAGGGGGTTTGGGAGGCACTGAAGCTTTCTTT